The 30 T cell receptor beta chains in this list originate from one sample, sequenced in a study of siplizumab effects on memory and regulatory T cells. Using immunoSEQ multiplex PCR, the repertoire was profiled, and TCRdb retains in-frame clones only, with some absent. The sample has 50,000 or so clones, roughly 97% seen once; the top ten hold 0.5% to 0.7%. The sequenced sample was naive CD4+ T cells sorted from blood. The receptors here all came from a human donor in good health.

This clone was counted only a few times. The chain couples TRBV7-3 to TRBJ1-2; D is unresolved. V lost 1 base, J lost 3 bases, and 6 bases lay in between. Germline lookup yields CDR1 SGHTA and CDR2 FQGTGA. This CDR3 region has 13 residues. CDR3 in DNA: TGTGCCAGCAGCTTAAGCCGTGACTATGGCTACACCTTC. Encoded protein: CASSLSRDYGYTF. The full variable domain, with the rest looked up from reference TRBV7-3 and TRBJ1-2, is GAGVSQTPSNKVTEKGKYVELRCDPISGHTALYWYRQSLGQGPEFLIYFQGTGAADDSGLPNDRFFAVRPEGSVSTLKIQRTERGDSAVYLCASSLSRDYGYTFGSGTRLTVV.

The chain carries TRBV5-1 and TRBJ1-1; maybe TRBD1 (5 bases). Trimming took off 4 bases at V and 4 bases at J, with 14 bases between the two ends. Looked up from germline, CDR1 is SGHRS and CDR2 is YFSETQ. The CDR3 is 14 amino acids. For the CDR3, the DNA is TGCGCCAGCAGCCACCAGACAGTCTTCACTGAAGCTTTCTTT. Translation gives CASSHQTVFTEAFF.

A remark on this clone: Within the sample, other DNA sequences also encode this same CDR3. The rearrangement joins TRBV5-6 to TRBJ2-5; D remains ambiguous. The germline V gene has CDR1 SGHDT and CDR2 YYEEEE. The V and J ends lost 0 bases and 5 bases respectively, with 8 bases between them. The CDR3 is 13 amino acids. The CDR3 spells CASSLARRETQYF. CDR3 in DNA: TGTGCCAGCAGCTTGGCTAGGCGGGAGACCCAGTACTTC. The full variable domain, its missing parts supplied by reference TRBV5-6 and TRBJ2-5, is DAGVTQSPTHLIKTRGQQVTLRCSPKSGHDTVSWYQQALGQGPQFIFQYYEEEERQRGNFPDRFSGHQFPNYSSELNVNALLLGDSALYLCASSLARRETQYFGPGTRLLVL.

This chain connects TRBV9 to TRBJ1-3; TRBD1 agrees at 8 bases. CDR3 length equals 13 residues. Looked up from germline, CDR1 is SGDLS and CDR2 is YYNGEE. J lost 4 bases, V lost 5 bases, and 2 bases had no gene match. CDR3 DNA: TGTGCCAGCAGGGGACAGGCCGGAAACACCATATATTTT. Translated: CASRGQAGNTIYF.

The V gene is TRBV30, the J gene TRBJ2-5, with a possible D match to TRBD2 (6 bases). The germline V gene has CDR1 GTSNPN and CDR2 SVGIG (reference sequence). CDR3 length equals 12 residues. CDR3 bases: TGTGCTGGAGATTATGGGGGGAAGACCCAGTACTTC. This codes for CAGDYGGKTQYF.

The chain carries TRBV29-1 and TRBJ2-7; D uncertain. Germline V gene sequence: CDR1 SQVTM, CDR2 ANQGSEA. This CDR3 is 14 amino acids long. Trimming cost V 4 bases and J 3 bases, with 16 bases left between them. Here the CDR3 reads CSVVPQSSGYEQYF. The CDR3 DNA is TGCAGCGTTGTCCCCCAGTCCTCGGGCTACGAGCAGTACTTC.

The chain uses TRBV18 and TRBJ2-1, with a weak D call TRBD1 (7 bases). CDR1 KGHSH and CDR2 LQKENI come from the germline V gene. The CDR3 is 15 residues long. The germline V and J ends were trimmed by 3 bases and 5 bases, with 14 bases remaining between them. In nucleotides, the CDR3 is TGTGCCAGCTCACCCCCAGGGGGGAGGAACAATGAGCAGTTCTTC. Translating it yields CASSPPGGRNNEQFF.

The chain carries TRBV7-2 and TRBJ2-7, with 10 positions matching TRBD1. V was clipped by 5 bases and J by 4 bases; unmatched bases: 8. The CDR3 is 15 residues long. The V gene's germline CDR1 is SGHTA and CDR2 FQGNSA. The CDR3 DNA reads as TGTGCCAGCAGCCGATCCGGGACAGGGGCGTACGAGCAGTACTTC. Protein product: CASSRSGTGAYEQYF.

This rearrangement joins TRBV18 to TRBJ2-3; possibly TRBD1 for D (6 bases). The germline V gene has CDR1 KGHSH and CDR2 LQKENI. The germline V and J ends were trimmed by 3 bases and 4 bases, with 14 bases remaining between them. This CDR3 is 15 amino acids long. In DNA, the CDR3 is TGTGCCAGCTCACCGGTACAGGGAGTGGCAGATACGCAGTATTTT. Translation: CASSPVQGVADTQYF.

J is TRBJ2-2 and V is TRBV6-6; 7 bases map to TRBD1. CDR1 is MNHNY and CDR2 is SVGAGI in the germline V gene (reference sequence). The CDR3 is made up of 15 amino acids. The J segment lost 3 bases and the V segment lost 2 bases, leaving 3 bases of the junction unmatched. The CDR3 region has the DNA TGTGCCAGCAGTTACACGACAGGGCACACCGGGGAGCTGTTTTTT. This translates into CASSYTTGHTGELFF.

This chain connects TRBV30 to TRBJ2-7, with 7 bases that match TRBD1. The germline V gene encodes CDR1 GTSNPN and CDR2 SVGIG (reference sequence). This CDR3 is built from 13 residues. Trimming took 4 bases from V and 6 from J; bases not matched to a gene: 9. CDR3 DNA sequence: TGTGCCTGGAACGACAGGGTTTGGGTCGAGCAGTACTTC. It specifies CAWNDRVWVEQYF.

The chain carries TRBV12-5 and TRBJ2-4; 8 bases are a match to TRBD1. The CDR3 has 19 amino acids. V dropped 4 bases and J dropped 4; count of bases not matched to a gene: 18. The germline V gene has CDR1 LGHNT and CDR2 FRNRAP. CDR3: CASGSRPGYDRTGKNIQYF. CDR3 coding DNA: TGTGCTAGTGGTTCTCGCCCCGGTTATGATCGGACAGGGAAAAACATTCAGTACTTC.

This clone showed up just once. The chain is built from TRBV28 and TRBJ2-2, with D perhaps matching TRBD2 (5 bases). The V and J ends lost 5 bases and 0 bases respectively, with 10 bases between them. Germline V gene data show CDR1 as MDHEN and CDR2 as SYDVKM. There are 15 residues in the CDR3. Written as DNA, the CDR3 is TGTGCCAGCAGTAAGCGGCCTGCGAACACCGGGGAGCTGTTTTTT. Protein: CASSKRPANTGELFF.

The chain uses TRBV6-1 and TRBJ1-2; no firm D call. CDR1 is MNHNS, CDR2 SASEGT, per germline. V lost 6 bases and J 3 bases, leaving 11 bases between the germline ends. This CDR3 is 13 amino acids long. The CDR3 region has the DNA TGTGCCAGCAGCCGAACAGCTTACTATGGCTACACCTTC. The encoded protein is CASSRTAYYGYTF.

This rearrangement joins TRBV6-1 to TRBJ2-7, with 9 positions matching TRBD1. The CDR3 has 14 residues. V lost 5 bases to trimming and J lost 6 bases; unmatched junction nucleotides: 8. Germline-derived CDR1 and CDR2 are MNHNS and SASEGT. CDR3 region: CASSLGQGAGEQYF. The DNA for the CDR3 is TGTGCCAGCAGTTTGGGACAGGGAGCTGGCGAGCAGTACTTC.

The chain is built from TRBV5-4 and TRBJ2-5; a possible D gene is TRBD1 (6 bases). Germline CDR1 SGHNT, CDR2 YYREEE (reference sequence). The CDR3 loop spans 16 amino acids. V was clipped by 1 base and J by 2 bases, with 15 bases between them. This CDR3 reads CASSLNGVGGQETQYF. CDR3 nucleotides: TGTGCCAGCAGCTTGAATGGGGTAGGGGGACAAGAGACCCAGTACTTC.

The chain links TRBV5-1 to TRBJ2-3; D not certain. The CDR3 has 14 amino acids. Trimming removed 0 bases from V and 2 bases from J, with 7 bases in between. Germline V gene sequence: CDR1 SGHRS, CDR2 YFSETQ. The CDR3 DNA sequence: TGCGCCAGCAGCTTGGAGCACAACACAGATACGCAGTATTTT. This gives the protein CASSLEHNTDTQYF.

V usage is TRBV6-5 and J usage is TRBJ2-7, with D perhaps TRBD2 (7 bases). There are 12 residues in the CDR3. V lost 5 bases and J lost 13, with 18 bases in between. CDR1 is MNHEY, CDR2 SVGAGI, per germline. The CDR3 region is CASSQSAGARYF. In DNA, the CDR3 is TGTGCCAGCAGTCAGTCCGCGGGGGCGCGATACTTC.

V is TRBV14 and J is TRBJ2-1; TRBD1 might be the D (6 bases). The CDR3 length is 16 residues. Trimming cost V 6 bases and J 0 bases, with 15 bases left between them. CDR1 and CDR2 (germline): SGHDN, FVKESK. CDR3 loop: CASRGGRGFSYNEQFF. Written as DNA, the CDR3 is TGTGCCAGCAGAGGGGGTCGGGGATTCTCCTACAATGAGCAGTTCTTC. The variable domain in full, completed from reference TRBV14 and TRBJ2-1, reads EAGVTQFPSHSVIEKGQTVTLRCDPISGHDNLYWYRRVMGKEIKFLLHFVKESKQDESGMPNNRFLAERTGGTYSTLKVQPAELEDSGVYFCASRGGRGFSYNEQFFGPGTRLTVL.

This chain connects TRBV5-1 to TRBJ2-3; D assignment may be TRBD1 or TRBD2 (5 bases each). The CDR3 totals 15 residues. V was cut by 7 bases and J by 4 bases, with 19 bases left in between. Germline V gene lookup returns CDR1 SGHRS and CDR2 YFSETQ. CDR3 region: CASRLGLAVSDTQYF. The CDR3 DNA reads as TGCGCCAGCCGCCTGGGGCTAGCAGTGTCAGATACGCAGTATTTT.

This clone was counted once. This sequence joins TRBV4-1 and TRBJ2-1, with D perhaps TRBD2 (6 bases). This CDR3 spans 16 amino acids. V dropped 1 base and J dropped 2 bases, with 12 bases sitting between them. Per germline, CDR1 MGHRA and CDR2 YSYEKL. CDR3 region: CASSQVRGTPYNEQFF. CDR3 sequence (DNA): TGCGCCAGCAGCCAAGTCCGCGGGACGCCCTACAATGAGCAGTTCTTC.

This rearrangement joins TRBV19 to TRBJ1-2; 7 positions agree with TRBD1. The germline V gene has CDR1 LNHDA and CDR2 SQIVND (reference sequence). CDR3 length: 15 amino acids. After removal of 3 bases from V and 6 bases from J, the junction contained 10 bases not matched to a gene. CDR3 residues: CASSMRRDRHDGYTF. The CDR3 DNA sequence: TGTGCCAGTAGTATGCGCAGGGACAGACATGATGGCTACACCTTC.

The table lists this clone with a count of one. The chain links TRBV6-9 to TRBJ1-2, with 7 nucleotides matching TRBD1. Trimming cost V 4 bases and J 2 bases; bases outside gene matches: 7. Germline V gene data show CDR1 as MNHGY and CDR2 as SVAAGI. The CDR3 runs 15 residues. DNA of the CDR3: TGTGCCAGCAGTTCGGGACAGCTCTTAAACTATGGCTACACCTTC. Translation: CASSSGQLLNYGYTF.

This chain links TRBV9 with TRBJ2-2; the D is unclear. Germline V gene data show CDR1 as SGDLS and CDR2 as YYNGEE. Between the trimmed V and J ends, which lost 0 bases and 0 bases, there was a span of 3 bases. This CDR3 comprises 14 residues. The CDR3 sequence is CASSVVSNTGELFF. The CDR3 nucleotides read TGTGCCAGCAGCGTAGTATCGAACACCGGGGAGCTGTTTTTT.

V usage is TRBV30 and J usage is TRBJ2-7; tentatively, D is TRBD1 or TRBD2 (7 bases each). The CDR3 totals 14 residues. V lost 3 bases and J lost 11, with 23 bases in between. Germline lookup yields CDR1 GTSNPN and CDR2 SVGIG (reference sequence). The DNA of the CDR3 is TGTGCCTGGAGCGGTAGGGGCAGGGGGGGGCTCGAGTACTTC. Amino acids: CAWSGRGRGGLEYF.

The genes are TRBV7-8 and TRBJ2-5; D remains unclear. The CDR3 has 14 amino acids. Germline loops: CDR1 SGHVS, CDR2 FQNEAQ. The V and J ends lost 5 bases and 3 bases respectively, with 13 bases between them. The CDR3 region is CASSIFLGKETQYF. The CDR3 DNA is TGTGCCAGCAGCATCTTCCTAGGGAAAGAGACCCAGTACTTC.

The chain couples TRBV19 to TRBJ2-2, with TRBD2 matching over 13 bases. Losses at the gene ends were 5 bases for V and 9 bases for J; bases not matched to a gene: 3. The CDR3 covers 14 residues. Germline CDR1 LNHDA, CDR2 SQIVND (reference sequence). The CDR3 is CASSPGLAGRELFF. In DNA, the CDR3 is TGTGCCAGTAGTCCGGGACTAGCGGGAAGGGAGCTGTTTTTT.

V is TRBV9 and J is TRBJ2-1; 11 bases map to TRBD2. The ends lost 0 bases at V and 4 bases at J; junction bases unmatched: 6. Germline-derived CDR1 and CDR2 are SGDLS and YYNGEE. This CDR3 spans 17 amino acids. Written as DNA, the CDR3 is TGTGCCAGCAGCGTAGGCCCTACTAGCGGGGGTTACAATGAGCAGTTCTTC. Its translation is CASSVGPTSGGYNEQFF.

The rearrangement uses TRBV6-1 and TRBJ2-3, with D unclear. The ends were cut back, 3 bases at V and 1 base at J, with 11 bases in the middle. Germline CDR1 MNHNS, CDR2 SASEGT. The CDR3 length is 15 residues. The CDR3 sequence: CASSEPFRGTDTQYF. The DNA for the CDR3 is TGTGCCAGCAGTGAGCCTTTTCGGGGCACAGATACGCAGTATTTT.

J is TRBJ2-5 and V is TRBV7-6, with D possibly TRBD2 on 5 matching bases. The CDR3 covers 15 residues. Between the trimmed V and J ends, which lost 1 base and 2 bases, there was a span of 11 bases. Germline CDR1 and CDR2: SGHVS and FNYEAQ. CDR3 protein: CASSLVSGRQETQYF. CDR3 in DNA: TGTGCCAGCAGCTTAGTCTCGGGGAGACAAGAGACCCAGTACTTC.